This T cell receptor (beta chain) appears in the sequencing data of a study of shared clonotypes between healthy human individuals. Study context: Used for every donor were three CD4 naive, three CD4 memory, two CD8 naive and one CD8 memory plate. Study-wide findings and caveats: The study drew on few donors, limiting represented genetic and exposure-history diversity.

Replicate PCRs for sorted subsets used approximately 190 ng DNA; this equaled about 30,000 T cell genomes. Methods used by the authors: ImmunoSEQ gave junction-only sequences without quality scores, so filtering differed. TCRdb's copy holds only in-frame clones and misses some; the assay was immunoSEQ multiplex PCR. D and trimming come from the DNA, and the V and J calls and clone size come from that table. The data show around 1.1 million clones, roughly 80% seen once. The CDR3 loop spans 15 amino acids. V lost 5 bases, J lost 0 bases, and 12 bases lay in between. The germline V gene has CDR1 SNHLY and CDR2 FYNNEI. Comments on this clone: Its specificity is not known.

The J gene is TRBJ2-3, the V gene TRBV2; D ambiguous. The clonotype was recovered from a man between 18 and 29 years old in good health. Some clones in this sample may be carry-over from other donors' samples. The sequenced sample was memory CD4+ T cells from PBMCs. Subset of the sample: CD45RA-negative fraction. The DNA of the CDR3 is TGTGCCAGCAGTCAATCAACAAGGAGCACAGATACGCAGTATTTT. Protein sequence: CASSQSTRSTDTQYF.